This TCR beta chain derives from a study of CD8 T cells in Susac syndrome. Random hexamers were used to reverse transcribe an amount of about 0.45 to 1 ug RNA. TCRdb processed the immunoSEQ multiplex PCR reads anew with MiXCR; each CDR3 protein has one entry. The sample records about 240,000 distinct CDR3 sequences, around 96% being singletons. Germline V gives CDR1 GTSNPN, CDR2 SVGIG (reference sequence). CDR3 length: 17 amino acids. The V gene end was trimmed by 2 bases and the J gene end by 4 bases; junction bases not matched to a gene: 15. The source of this sequence is a human donor with Susac syndrome. The chain combines TRBV30 with TRBJ1-1, with TRBD1 identical over 8 bases. The sequenced material came from CD4+ T cells from PBMCs. The CDR3: CAWSPNLSGGGITEAFF. The CDR3 coding sequence is TGTGCCTGGAGTCCGAACTTGTCAGGGGGCGGGATCACTGAAGCTTTCTTT.